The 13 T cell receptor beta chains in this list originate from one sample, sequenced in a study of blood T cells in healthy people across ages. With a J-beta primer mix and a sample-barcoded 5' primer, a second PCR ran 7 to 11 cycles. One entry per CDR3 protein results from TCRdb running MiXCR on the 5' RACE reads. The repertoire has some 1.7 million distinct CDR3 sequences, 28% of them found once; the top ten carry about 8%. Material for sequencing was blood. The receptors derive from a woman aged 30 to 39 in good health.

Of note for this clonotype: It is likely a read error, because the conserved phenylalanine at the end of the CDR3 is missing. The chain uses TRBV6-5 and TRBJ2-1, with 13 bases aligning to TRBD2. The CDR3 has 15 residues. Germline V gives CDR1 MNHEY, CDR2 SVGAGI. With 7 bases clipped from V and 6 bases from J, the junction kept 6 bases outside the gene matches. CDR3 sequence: CASTKGTSGVNEQFC. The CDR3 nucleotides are TGTGCCAGCACCAAGGGGACTAGCGGGGTCAATGAGCAGTTCTGC.

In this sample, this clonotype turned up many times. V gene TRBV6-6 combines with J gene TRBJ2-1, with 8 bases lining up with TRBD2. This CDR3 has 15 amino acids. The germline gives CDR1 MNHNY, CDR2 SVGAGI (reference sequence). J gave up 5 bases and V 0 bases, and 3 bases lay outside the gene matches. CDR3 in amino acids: CASSYSAGGDNEQFF. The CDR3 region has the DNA TGTGCCAGCAGTTACTCTGCGGGAGGAGACAATGAGCAGTTCTTC.

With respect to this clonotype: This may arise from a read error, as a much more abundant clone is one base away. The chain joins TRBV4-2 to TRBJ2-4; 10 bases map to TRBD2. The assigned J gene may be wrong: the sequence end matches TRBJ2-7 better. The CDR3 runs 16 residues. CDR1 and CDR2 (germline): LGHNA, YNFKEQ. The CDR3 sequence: CASSQTTSGAFYEQYF. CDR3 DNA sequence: TGTGCCAGCAGCCAAACTACTAGCGGGGCATTCTACGAGCAGTACTTC.

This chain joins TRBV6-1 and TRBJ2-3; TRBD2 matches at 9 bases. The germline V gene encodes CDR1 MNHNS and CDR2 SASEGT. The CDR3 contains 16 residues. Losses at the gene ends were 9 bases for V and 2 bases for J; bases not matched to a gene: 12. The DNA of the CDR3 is TGTGCCAGGGGCGAGCCTAGCGGGGTATACACAGATACGCAGTATTTT. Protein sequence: CARGEPSGVYTDTQYF.

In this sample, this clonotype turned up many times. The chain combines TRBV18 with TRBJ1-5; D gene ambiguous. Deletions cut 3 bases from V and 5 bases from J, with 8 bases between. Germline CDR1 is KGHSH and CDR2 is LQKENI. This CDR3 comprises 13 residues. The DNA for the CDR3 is TGTGCCAGCTCACCGTCAGCTGATCAGCCCCAGCATTTT. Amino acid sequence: CASSPSADQPQHF.

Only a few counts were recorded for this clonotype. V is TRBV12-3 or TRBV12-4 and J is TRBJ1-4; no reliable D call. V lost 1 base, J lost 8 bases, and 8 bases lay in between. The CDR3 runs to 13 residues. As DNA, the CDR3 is TGTGCCAGCAGTTTAGTCGGGGAAGAAAAACTGTTTTTT. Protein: CASSLVGEEKLFF.

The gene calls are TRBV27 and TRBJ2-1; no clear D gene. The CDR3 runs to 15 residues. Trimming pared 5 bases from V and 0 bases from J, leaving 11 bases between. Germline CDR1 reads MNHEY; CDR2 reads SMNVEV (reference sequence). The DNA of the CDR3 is TGTGCCAGCAGTCCAATGGCTCTCTCCTACAATGAGCAGTTCTTC. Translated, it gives CASSPMALSYNEQFF.

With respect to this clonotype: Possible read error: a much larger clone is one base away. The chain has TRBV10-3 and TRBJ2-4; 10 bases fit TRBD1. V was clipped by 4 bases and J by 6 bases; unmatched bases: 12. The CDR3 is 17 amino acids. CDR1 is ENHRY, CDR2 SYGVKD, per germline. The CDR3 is CAISVSPGQGTGNIQYF. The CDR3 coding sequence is TGTGCCATCAGTGTCTCGCCGGGACAGGGGACGGGAAACATTCAGTACTTC.

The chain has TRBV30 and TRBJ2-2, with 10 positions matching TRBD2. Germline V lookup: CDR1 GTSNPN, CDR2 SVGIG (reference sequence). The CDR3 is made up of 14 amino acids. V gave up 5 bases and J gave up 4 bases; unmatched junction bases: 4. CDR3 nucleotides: TGTGCCTGGCTTATAGCGGGAGGCACCGGGGAGCTGTTTTTT. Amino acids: CAWLIAGGTGELFF.

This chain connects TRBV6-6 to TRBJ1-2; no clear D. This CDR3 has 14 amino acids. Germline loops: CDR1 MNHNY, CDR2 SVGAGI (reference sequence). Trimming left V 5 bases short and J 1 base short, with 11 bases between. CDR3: CASSPGRINYGYTF. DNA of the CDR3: TGTGCCAGCAGTCCCGGACGGATTAACTATGGCTACACCTTC.

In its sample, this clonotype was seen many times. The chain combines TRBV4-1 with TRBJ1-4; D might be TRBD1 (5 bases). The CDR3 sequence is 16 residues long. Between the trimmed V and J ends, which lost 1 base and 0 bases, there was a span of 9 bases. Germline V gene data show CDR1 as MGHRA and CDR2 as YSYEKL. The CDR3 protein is CASSQGTSTTNEKLFF. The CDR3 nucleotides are TGCGCCAGCAGCCAAGGGACAAGTACAACTAATGAAAAACTGTTTTTT.

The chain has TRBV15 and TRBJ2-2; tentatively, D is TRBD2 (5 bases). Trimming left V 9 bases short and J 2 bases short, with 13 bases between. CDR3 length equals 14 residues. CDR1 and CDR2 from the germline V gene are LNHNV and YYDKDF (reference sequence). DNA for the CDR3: TGTGCCACGAACGACGGGATAAACACCGGGGAGCTGTTTTTT. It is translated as CATNDGINTGELFF.

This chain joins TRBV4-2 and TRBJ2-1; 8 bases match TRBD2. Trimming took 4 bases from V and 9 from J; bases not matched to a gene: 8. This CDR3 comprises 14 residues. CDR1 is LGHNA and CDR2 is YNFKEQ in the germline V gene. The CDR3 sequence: CASSRIAGPFEQFF. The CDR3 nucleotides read TGTGCCAGCAGCCGGATAGCGGGGCCCTTTGAGCAGTTCTTC.